The following is a T cell receptor beta chain sequence with its context. Germline assignment: CDR1 MRHNA and CDR2 SNTAGT. V trimming: 4 bases; J trimming: 4 bases; junction bases outside the gene matches: 1. CDR3 length: 14 residues. This specimen comes from a study of blood T cell repertoires in COVID-19. Study as a whole: The analysed material was cDNA or gDNA that came from T cells, B-cell-depleted T cells, or PBMCs.

Original processing methods: Reference gene primer amplification yielded estimated nucleated cell counts. The assay was immunoSEQ multiplex PCR, and TCRdb's table has in-frame clones only and misses some. V and J calls and clone size are copied from that table; D and trimming were computed from the DNA. This sample yields approximately 350,000 clones, of which 75% to 90% are seen a single time; 1% belongs to the top ten. Donors in Cohort 3 counted as recovered after two negative PCRs, clearance, or symptom resolution. The V and J genes are TRBV6-4 and TRBJ2-2, with 9 bases aligning to TRBD2. The receptor comes from a man between 18 and 29 years old who had recovered from COVID-19. Sequencing was carried out using PBMCs or T cells enriched from blood (not recorded which). CDR3 nucleotides: TGTGCCAGCAGTGTACTAGCGGGCACCGGGGAGCTGTTTTTT. This encodes CASSVLAGTGELFF.